Presented here are 14 T cell receptor beta chains from one specimen sequenced in a study of shared clonotypes between healthy human individuals. Profiling relied on immunoSEQ multiplex PCR, and the TCRdb table lists in-frame clones only, not all of them. The sample shows 2,500,000 or so clones, 93% of them seen only once. The material sequenced was naive CD4+ T cells from PBMCs. Subset meaning: CD45RA+ positively selected. All receptors derive from a man aged 18 to 29 in good health. Some clones in this sample may be carry-over from other donors' samples.

The chain couples TRBV5-1 to TRBJ2-1; possible D gene TRBD2, 5 bases. Germline lookup yields CDR1 SGHRS and CDR2 YFSETQ. The V gene lost 4 bases and the J gene lost 2 bases, with 16 bases spanning the gap. The CDR3 is 16 residues long. CDR3 nucleotide sequence: TGCGCCAGCAGCAGGGAAGGGAGAAGCACCTACAATGAGCAGTTCTTC. Amino acids: CASSREGRSTYNEQFF.

This clone was picked up one time. The chain combines TRBV5-1 with TRBJ2-2, with 7 bases fitting TRBD1. V gave up 3 bases and J gave up 3 bases; unmatched junction bases: 17. From germline, CDR1 is SGHRS and CDR2 YFSETQ. This CDR3 is built from 19 residues. The CDR3 DNA sequence: TGCGCCAGCAGCTGGGGGATCCGGACAGGCGGAACGGACACCGGGGAGCTGTTTTTT. Amino acids: CASSWGIRTGGTDTGELFF.

The V call is TRBV5-1, the J call TRBJ2-7, with 11 nucleotides matching TRBD1. The CDR3 has 13 amino acids. From germline, CDR1 is SGHRS and CDR2 YFSETQ. V shed 6 bases and J 3 bases; nucleotides not matched to a gene: 2. The CDR3 loop reads CASTGTGGYEQYF. In DNA form, the CDR3 reads TGCGCCAGCACCGGGACAGGGGGCTACGAGCAGTACTTC.

This clone turned up a few times. The DNA of the CDR3 is TGCGCCAGCAGCCAAAGAGGATCGGCCGGCAACACCGGGGAGCTGTTTTTT. Protein sequence: CASSQRGSAGNTGELFF. The genes are TRBV4-1 and TRBJ2-2; D is undetermined. Trimming shortened V by 2 bases and J by 2 bases, and 15 bases separated the two germline ends. This CDR3 has 17 residues. CDR1 and CDR2 (germline): MGHRA, YSYEKL.

V is TRBV27 and J is TRBJ2-1, with 9 bases lining up with TRBD2. J gave up 9 bases and V 6 bases, and 6 bases lay outside the gene matches. The CDR3 runs to 13 residues. CDR1 and CDR2 (germline): MNHEY, SMNVEV (reference sequence). CDR3 sequence: CASSRTSVSEQFF. CDR3 bases: TGTGCCAGCAGCCGGACTAGCGTTAGTGAGCAGTTCTTC.

This clone was observed a handful of times. This sample also contains other DNA sequences that code for the same CDR3. The chain employs TRBV30 and TRBJ1-1; TRBD1 matches at 7 bases. The junction had 2 bases not matched to a gene; V was cut back by 1 base and J by 3 bases. The CDR3 covers 13 residues. Germline assignment: CDR1 GTSNPN and CDR2 SVGIG (reference sequence). CDR3 residues: CAWSDRGDTEAFF. The CDR3 nucleotides are TGTGCCTGGAGTGACAGGGGAGACACTGAAGCTTTCTTT.

Comments on this clone: This sample includes further DNA sequences coding for the same CDR3. The chain has TRBV7-3 and TRBJ2-1, with TRBD2 matching over 12 bases. V was clipped by 5 bases and J by 4 bases; unmatched bases: 3. Per germline, CDR1 SGHTA and CDR2 FQGTGA. This CDR3 spans 15 amino acids. CDR3 region: CASSATSGSYNEQFF. The CDR3 bases are TGTGCCAGCAGCGCGACTAGCGGGAGTTACAATGAGCAGTTCTTC.

This rearrangement joins TRBV6-5 to TRBJ2-3, with TRBD2 matching 10 bases. CDR1 is MNHEY and CDR2 is SVGAGI in the germline V gene. V dropped 5 bases and J dropped 6; count of bases not matched to a gene: 8. CDR3 length: 15 amino acids. CDR3 amino acids: CASSLSAGGPDTQYF. The DNA for the CDR3 is TGTGCCAGCAGTCTTTCAGCGGGAGGGCCGGATACGCAGTATTTT.

V and J are TRBV28 and TRBJ2-3; TRBD2 aligns across 15 bases. V was clipped by 5 bases and J by 3 bases; unmatched bases: 3. The CDR3 loop spans 16 amino acids. Germline CDR1 is MDHEN and CDR2 is SYDVKM. The CDR3 bases are TGTGCCAGCAGTGGACTAGCGGGAGGGGATACAGATACGCAGTATTTT. As protein: CASSGLAGGDTDTQYF.

The V gene is TRBV7-9, the J gene TRBJ1-4; D may be TRBD1 (5 bases). V lost 5 bases and J lost 13, with 14 bases in between. Looked up from germline, CDR1 is SEHNR and CDR2 is FQNEAQ (reference sequence). The CDR3 length is 12 residues. Here the CDR3 reads CASSPPAQGLFF. CDR3 nucleotide sequence: TGTGCCAGCAGCCCACCCGCTCAGGGACTGTTTTTT.

The chain's CDR3 is CASSPFAPSSTDTQYF. The CDR3 DNA reads TGTGCCAGCAGCCCCTTTGCCCCCAGTAGCACAGATACGCAGTATTTT. The J gene is TRBJ2-3, the V gene TRBV7-8; D gene unclear. Germline CDR1 and CDR2: SGHVS and FQNEAQ. V lost 5 bases and J lost 0, with 15 bases in between. This CDR3 has 16 residues.

The rearrangement joins TRBV14 to TRBJ2-1, with D maybe TRBD1 (5 bases). This CDR3 region has 16 residues. Germline V lookup: CDR1 SGHDN, CDR2 FVKESK. The V gene lost 1 base and the J gene lost 1 base, with 11 bases spanning the gap. CDR3 sequence: CASSQGTLLSYNEQFF. CDR3 coding DNA: TGTGCCAGCAGCCAAGGGACATTGCTATCCTACAATGAGCAGTTCTTC.

The rearrangement uses TRBV6-5 and TRBJ1-2, with a weak D call TRBD1 (6 bases). This CDR3 contains 14 residues. V dropped 5 bases and J dropped 5 bases, with 15 bases sitting between them. The germline gives CDR1 MNHEY, CDR2 SVGAGI. CDR3 residues: CASSPYGGGYGYTF. The CDR3 DNA is TGTGCCAGCAGTCCCTACGGGGGCGGTTATGGCTACACCTTC.

This clone was detected once. The chain uses TRBV4-1 and TRBJ1-4, with TRBD1 as a possible D gene (6 bases). The CDR3 is 14 residues long. From germline, CDR1 is MGHRA and CDR2 YSYEKL. V lost 1 base to trimming and J lost 4 bases, with 7 bases between them. The CDR3 DNA sequence: TGCGCCAGCAGCCAAGGACAGGTTAATGAAAAACTGTTTTTT. Translation gives CASSQGQVNEKLFF.